The clone carrying this T cell receptor beta chain was detected once. Its target is not known. This record comes from a study of beta chain features in type 1 diabetes. Notes on the study in general: Diminished insertions and augmented deletions at VDJ junctions characterized type 1 diabetes patients. Moderate but significant shortening of TCRB CDR3s was recorded in all four CD4+ subsets from Type 1 diabetes patients.

cDNA synthesis used the whole RNA isolate, giving expressed TCRB sequences. Method: immunoSEQ multiplex PCR; TCRdb's copy keeps in-frame clones and lacks some. The data contain about 340,000 clones, 13% of them seen just once; the ten biggest clones take up 0.015%. Every donor had blood drawn once into heparin, 90 to 150 mL on average. Cell sorting via CD45RO/CCR7/CD25/CD127/CD95/CD27 was performed to obtain CD4+ naive, central memory, regulatory and stem cell-like memory cells. Sorted cells reached over 95% purity in every population. The V segment lost 2 bases and the J segment 4 bases; nucleotides outside the gene matches: 3. This CDR3 is 14 amino acids long. CDR1 is SGHRS, CDR2 YFSETQ, per germline.

The chain combines TRBV5-1 with TRBJ2-5, with TRBD2 identical over 9 bases. The origin of this receptor is a woman aged 18-29 years with type 1 diabetes. Specimen: naive CD4+ T cells from blood. The CDR3 here is CASSFSSGTETQYF. In DNA, the CDR3 is TGCGCCAGCAGCTTTTCTAGCGGGACAGAGACCCAGTACTTC. Variable domain in full (rest from reference TRBV5-1 and TRBJ2-5): KAGVTQTPRYLIKTRGQQVTLSCSPISGHRSVSWYQQTPGQGLQFLFEYFSETQRNKGNFPGRFSGRQFSNSRSEMNVSTLELGDSALYLCASSFSSGTETQYFGPGTRLLVL.